The source of this TCR beta chain is a study of cytomegalovirus exposure and HLA in healthy donors. Study-level information: From 150 million to 200 million T cells, an earlier analysis saw roughly 120 million unique TCR beta sequences.

Study findings and constraints: In vitro confirmation showed three CMV-associated chains to be CMV antigen specific.

A word on this clone: The target antigen is unknown.

In the PCR, 60 Vbeta and 13 Jbeta primers were used. Profiled with immunoSEQ multiplex PCR; TCRdb holds only in-frame clones, not every one. The sample lists more than 80,000 clones, 65% to 75% occurring once. Trimming removed 5 bases from V and 8 bases from J, with 22 bases in between. The CDR3 length is 17 residues. Germline-derived CDR1 and CDR2 are LGHNA and YNFKEQ. The receptor comes from a female donor in good health and CMV-seropositive. The chain is built from TRBV4-2 and TRBJ1-6, with D tentatively TRBD1 (6 bases). Sequences were obtained from PBMCs. CDR3 in DNA: TGTGCCAGCAGCGAACCCGAGACAGGCCGGGGGGATTCACCCCTCCACTTT. Protein: CASSEPETGRGDSPLHF.